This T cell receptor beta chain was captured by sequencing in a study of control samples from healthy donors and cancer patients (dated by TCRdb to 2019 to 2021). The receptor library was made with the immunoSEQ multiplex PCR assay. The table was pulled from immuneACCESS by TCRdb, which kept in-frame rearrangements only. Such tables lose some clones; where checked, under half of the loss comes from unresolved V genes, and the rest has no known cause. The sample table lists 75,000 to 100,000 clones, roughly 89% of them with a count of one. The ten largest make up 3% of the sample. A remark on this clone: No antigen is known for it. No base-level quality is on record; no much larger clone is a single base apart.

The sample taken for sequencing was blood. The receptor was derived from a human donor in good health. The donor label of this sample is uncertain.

CDR3 region: CASSVKLVHEQYV. The bases read TGTGCCAGCAGTGTGAAACTTGTACACGAGCAGTACGTC. The chain employs TRBV2 and TRBJ2-7; the D gene cannot be resolved reliably. CDR1 is given as SNHLY and CDR2 as FYNNEI, both from the germline V gene. The CDR3 holds 13 amino acids from the cysteine to the valine. CDR3 DNA is the only sequence kept; it has 39 bases, read in frame from the first base. V lost 4 bases and J lost 5 bases; the stretch between them is 12 bases long.